These 2 T cell receptor beta chains originate from one sample sequenced in a study of cytotoxic CD8 clonotypes in ibrutinib-treated CLL. TCRdb's table, derived via immunoSEQ multiplex PCR, lists solely in-frame clones and lacks some. This table holds about 29,000 clones, approximately 80% found once. The material was PBMCs, obtained after 36 months of ibrutinib treatment. These receptors all stem from a human donor with chronic lymphocytic leukemia.

The chain combines TRBV5-4 with TRBJ1-6, with TRBD1 as a possible D gene (5 bases). V was clipped by 1 base and J by 5 bases, with 19 bases between them. The CDR3 runs 18 residues. Germline CDR1 and CDR2: SGHNT and YYREEE (reference sequence). As DNA, the CDR3 is TGTGCCAGCAGCTTGCCTTATGAGGGACTGACGAATAATTCACCCCTCCACTTT. Translating it yields CASSLPYEGLTNNSPLHF.

In nucleotides, the CDR3 is TGCGCCAGCAGCCAAGGACTAGCGGGGGGGTACGAGCAGTACTTC. This sequence encodes CASSQGLAGGYEQYF. The chain uses TRBV4-3 and TRBJ2-7, with 14 bases matching TRBD2. V lost 1 base and J lost 4; bases outside the gene matches: 0. CDR1 is LGHNA, CDR2 YSLEER, per germline. The CDR3 consists of 15 residues.